A single sample gave rise to the 21 T cell receptor beta chains below, sequenced in a study of shared clonotypes between healthy human individuals. The assay was immunoSEQ multiplex PCR, and TCRdb's table has in-frame clones only and misses some. The repertoire holds some 500,000 clones, with roughly 85% as singletons. Sequenced sample: PBMCs. The receptors stem from a middle-aged woman in good health. Some clones in this sample may be carry-over from other donors' samples.

The V call is TRBV10-3, the J call TRBJ1-3; maybe TRBD1 (5 bases). V lost 0 bases and J lost 0, with 9 bases in between. There are 16 residues in the CDR3. Looked up from germline, CDR1 is ENHRY and CDR2 is SYGVKD. CDR3 bases: TGTGCCATCAGTGAGTCGGCAGGGAGCTCTGGAAACACCATATATTTT. Residues: CAISESAGSSGNTIYF.

This chain links TRBV6-5 with TRBJ2-1; D is undetermined. V lost 5 bases to trimming and J lost 6 bases, with 11 bases between them. The CDR3 sequence is 13 residues long. Germline loops: CDR1 MNHEY, CDR2 SVGAGI. This CDR3 reads CASSQFYANEQFF. The CDR3 bases are TGTGCCAGCAGTCAATTTTATGCCAATGAGCAGTTCTTC.

The chain recombines TRBV5-1 with TRBJ2-1; 8 bases match TRBD2. Germline CDR1 is SGHRS and CDR2 is YFSETQ. The CDR3 is made up of 16 amino acids. V dropped 2 bases and J dropped 3; count of bases not matched to a gene: 7. The CDR3 region is CASSFPSGSIYNEQFF. The CDR3 DNA reads TGCGCCAGCAGCTTCCCAAGCGGGAGCATCTACAATGAGCAGTTCTTC.

In its sample, this clone was seen a few times. V and J are TRBV28 and TRBJ1-5; tentatively, D is TRBD1 (5 bases). The CDR3 spans 17 residues. V was cut by 5 bases and J by 7 bases, with 24 bases left in between. Per germline, CDR1 MDHEN and CDR2 SYDVKM. The CDR3 DNA reads TGTGCCAGCAGTCCCTTGGCGTCGCGATCAGGGAGGCAGCCCCAGCATTTT. Translated, it gives CASSPLASRSGRQPQHF.

The chain employs TRBV30 and TRBJ2-7; 8 nucleotides agree with TRBD1. The germline gives CDR1 GTSNPN, CDR2 SVGIG (reference sequence). V lost 0 bases and J lost 13; bases outside the gene matches: 5. The CDR3 consists of 11 residues. CDR3 sequence: CAWSVNRGVYF. CDR3 sequence (DNA): TGTGCCTGGAGTGTAAACAGGGGGGTTTACTTC.

V is TRBV19 and J is TRBJ1-4; no firm D call. The germline V gene has CDR1 LNHDA and CDR2 SQIVND (reference sequence). This CDR3 spans 16 amino acids. Deletions cut 3 bases from V and 7 bases from J, with 18 bases between. The CDR3 nucleotides read TGTGCCAGTAGTATGGTGGCAGGAGGAATCAGTGAAAAACTGTTTTTT. It yields the protein CASSMVAGGISEKLFF.

The J gene is TRBJ1-5, the V gene TRBV28, with D tentatively TRBD1 (5 bases). Germline V lookup: CDR1 MDHEN, CDR2 SYDVKM. V shed 2 bases and J shed 6 bases, with 14 bases lying between them. This CDR3 is 15 amino acids long. The CDR3: CASSLRGGESQPQHF. The CDR3, as DNA: TGTGCCAGCAGTTTACGGGGGGGTGAAAGTCAGCCCCAGCATTTT.

The chain has TRBV5-5 and TRBJ2-7, with 10 bases matching TRBD2. The CDR3 has 15 amino acids. V shed 2 bases, J shed 1 base, and the junction held 3 bases outside the gene matches. CDR1 and CDR2 (germline): SGHKS, YYEKEE (reference sequence). The CDR3 coding sequence is TGTGCCAGCAGCTTCGGGACTAGCGCTTCCTACGAGCAGTACTTC. Translation gives CASSFGTSASYEQYF.

The count of this clone is one. The rearrangement uses TRBV5-4 and TRBJ2-7, with D perhaps TRBD1 (6 bases). This CDR3 is 16 amino acids long. Germline CDR1 and CDR2: SGHNT and YYREEE (reference sequence). The V end lost 4 bases, the J end lost 0 bases, and 17 bases lay between the germline ends. The DNA for the CDR3 is TGTGCCAGCAGCGATAAACAGGGTTTAAGCTCCTACGAGCAGTACTTC. It yields the protein CASSDKQGLSSYEQYF.

The chain links TRBV10-3 to TRBJ2-7; TRBD2 aligns across 10 bases. This CDR3 is 13 amino acids long. The germline CDR1 and CDR2 sequences are ENHRY and SYGVKD. With 11 bases clipped from V and 3 bases from J, the junction kept 7 bases outside the gene matches. The CDR3: CAGGEREGYEQYF. Here the CDR3 DNA reads TGTGCCGGAGGGGAGCGGGAGGGCTACGAGCAGTACTTC.

V gene TRBV18 combines with J gene TRBJ2-7; 10 bases are shared with TRBD1. Germline-derived CDR1 and CDR2 are KGHSH and LQKENI. The CDR3 spans 13 residues. J gave up 5 bases and V 4 bases, and 2 bases lay outside the gene matches. The CDR3 spells CASSRDRGNEQYF. The CDR3 bases are TGTGCCAGCTCACGGGACAGGGGTAACGAGCAGTACTTC. Drawing the rest from reference TRBV18 and TRBJ2-7, the complete variable domain is NAGVMQNPRHLVRRRGQEARLRCSPMKGHSHVYWYRQLPEEGLKFMVYLQKENIIDESGMPKERFSAEFPKEGPSILRIQQVVRGDSAAYFCASSRDRGNEQYFGPGTRLTVT.

V is TRBV2 and J is TRBJ2-2, with a tentative D call TRBD2 (6 bases). Germline-derived CDR1 and CDR2 are SNHLY and FYNNEI. V was pared by 7 bases and J by 4 bases, with 22 bases between. The CDR3 totals 17 residues. The CDR3 reads CASTKWGGGAGTGELFF. The DNA of the CDR3 is TGTGCCAGCACTAAGTGGGGAGGAGGGGCAGGCACCGGGGAGCTGTTTTTT.

This chain uses TRBV9 with TRBJ2-7; maybe TRBD1 (5 bases). V shed 4 bases and J shed 5 bases, with 10 bases lying between them. Germline V CDR1 and CDR2: SGDLS, YYNGEE. CDR3 length: 12 residues. The CDR3 loop reads CASSPWGDEQYF. For the CDR3, the DNA is TGTGCCAGCAGCCCTTGGGGCGACGAGCAGTACTTC.

There are a few counts of this clone. The gene calls are TRBV18 and TRBJ1-2, with 8 nucleotides matching TRBD1. The trim removed 3 bases at V and 3 bases at J, leaving 6 bases unmatched. CDR3 length: 15 amino acids. CDR1 and CDR2 from the germline V gene are KGHSH and LQKENI. Here the CDR3 DNA reads TGTGCCAGCTCACCGGGGCAGGGGGCTGACTATGGCTACACCTTC. It specifies CASSPGQGADYGYTF.

This chain uses TRBV6-5 with TRBJ2-2; 8 nucleotides match TRBD2. Germline CDR1 is MNHEY and CDR2 is SVGAGI. The CDR3 consists of 15 residues. The ends lost 1 base at V and 7 bases at J; junction bases unmatched: 5. CDR3 nucleotide sequence: TGTGCCAGCAGTTACTTGGGACTAGTCGGCGGGGAGCTGTTTTTT. As protein: CASSYLGLVGGELFF.

The J gene is TRBJ2-1, the V gene TRBV7-3; D is unclear. The CDR3 is made up of 14 amino acids. From germline, CDR1 is SGHTA and CDR2 FQGTGA. V was shortened by 0 bases and J by 6 bases, with 9 bases between the two germline ends. The CDR3 DNA follows: TGTGCCAGCAGCTTAACAAGGGAATCCAATGAGCAGTTCTTC. Its protein is CASSLTRESNEQFF.

This clone came up a few times. V gene TRBV2 combines with J gene TRBJ2-5; D is unresolved. The CDR3 is 12 residues long. Germline assignment: CDR1 SNHLY and CDR2 FYNNEI. V was cut by 3 bases and J by 2 bases, with 4 bases left in between. The CDR3 bases are TGTGCCAGCAGTGACTGGCAAGAGACCCAGTACTTC. Translation gives CASSDWQETQYF.

The genes are TRBV28 and TRBJ2-7; 7 bases fit TRBD2. Germline V CDR1 and CDR2: MDHEN, SYDVKM. This CDR3 is built from 14 residues. J gave up 4 bases and V 5 bases, and 8 bases lay outside the gene matches. CDR3 DNA: TGTGCCAGCAGTGCTAGCGGTCGAGCTTACGAGCAGTACTTC. Translated: CASSASGRAYEQYF.

V and J are TRBV6-1 and TRBJ2-7, with D uncertain. CDR1 and CDR2 (germline): MNHNS, SASEGT. V lost 5 bases and J 2 bases, leaving 4 bases between the germline ends. CDR3 length: 11 residues. CDR3 bases: TGTGCCAGCAGTCCGACCTACGAGCAGTACTTC. Residues: CASSPTYEQYF.

The chain couples TRBV27 to TRBJ2-3, with 11 bases lining up with TRBD2. The CDR3 runs to 16 residues. V trimming: 2 bases; J trimming: 5 bases; junction bases outside the gene matches: 6. The germline gives CDR1 MNHEY, CDR2 SMNVEV (reference sequence). CDR3 DNA sequence: TGTGCCAGCAGTTTAGGTACTAGCGGGAGCGGAGATACGCAGTATTTT. Its protein is CASSLGTSGSGDTQYF.

On this clone: A far larger clone is one nucleotide away, so this likely arose from a read error. This sample includes further DNA sequences coding for the same CDR3. The rearrangement uses TRBV6-1 and TRBJ2-7; 11 bases match TRBD1. Germline V gene data show CDR1 as MNHNS and CDR2 as SASEGT. This CDR3 has 15 residues. In nucleotides, the CDR3 is TGTGCCAGCAGTGAGAGCGGGACAGGGGGTAACGAGCAGTACTTT. It is translated as CASSESGTGGNEQYF.